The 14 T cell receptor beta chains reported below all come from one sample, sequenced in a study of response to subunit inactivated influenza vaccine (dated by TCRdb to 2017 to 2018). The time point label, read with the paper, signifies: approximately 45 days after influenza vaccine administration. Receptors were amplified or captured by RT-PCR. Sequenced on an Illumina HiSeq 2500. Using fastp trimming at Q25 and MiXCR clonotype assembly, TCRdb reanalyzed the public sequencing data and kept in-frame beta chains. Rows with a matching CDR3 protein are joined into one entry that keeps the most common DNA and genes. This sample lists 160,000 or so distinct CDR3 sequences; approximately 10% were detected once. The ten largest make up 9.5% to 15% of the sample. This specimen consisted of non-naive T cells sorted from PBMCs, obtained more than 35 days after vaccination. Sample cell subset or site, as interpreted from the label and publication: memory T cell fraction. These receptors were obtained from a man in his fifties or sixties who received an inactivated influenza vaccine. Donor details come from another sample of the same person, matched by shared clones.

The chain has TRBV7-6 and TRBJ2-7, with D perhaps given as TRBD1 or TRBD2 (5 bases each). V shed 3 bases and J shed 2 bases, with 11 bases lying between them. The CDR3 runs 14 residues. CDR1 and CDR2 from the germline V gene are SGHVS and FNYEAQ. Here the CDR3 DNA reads TGTGCCAGCAGCTTGGGACCCCGGGCCTACGAGCAGTACTTC. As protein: CASSLGPRAYEQYF.

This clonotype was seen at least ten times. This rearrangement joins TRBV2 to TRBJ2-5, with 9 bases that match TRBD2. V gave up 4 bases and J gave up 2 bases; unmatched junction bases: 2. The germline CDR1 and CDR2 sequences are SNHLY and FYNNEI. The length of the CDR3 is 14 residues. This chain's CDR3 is CASSVLAGQETQYF. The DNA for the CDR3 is TGTGCCAGCAGTGTCCTAGCGGGACAAGAGACCCAGTACTTC.

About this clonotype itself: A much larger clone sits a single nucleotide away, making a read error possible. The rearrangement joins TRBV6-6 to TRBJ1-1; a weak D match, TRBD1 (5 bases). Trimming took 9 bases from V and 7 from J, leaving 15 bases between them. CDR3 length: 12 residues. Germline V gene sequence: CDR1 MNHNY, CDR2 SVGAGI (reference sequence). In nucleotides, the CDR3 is TGTGCCAGATACGGAGGGGATCGTGAAGCTTTCTTT. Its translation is CARYGGDREAFF.

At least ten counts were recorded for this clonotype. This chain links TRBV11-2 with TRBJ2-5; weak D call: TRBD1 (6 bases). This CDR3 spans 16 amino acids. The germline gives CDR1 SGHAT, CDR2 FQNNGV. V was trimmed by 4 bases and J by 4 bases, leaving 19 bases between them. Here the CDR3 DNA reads TGTGCCAGCAGCTATTGGGTCCTAGGGGGTCGAGAGACCCAGTACTTC. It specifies CASSYWVLGGRETQYF. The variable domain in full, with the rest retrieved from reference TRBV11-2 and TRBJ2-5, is EAGVAQSPRYKIIEKRQSVAFWCNPISGHATLYWYQQILGQGPKLLIQFQNNGVVDDSQLPKDRFSAERLKGVDSTLKIQPAKLEDSAVYLCASSYWVLGGRETQYFGPGTRLLVL.

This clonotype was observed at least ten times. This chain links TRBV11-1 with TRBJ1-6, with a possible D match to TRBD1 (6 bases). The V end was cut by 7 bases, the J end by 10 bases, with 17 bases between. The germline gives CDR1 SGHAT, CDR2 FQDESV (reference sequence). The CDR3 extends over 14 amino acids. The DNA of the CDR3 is TGTGCCAGCACCGGAGGGGGACGTGGGTCACCCCTCCACTTT. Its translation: CASTGGGRGSPLHF.

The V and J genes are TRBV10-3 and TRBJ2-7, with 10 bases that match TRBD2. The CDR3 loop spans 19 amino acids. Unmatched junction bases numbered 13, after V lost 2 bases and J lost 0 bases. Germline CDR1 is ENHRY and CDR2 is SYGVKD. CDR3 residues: CAISEIPLAGAMNSYEQYF. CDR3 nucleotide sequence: TGTGCCATCAGTGAGATCCCCCTAGCGGGGGCGATGAACTCCTACGAGCAGTACTTC.

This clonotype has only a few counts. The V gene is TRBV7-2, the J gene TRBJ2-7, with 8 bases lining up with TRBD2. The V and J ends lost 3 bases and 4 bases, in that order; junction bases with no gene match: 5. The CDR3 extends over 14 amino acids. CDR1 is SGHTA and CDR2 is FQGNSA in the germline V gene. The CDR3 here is CASSFPGGIYEQYF. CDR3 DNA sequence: TGTGCCAGCAGCTTTCCGGGAGGGATATACGAGCAGTACTTC. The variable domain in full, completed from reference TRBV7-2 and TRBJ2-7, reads GAGVSQSPSNKVTEKGKDVELRCDPISGHTALYWYRQSLGQGLEFLIYFQGNSAPDKSGLPSDRFSAERTGGSVSTLTIQRTQQEDSAVYLCASSFPGGIYEQYFGPGTRLTVT.

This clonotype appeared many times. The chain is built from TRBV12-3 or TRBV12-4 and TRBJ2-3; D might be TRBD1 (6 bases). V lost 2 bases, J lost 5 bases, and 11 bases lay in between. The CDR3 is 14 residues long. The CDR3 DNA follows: TGTGCCAGCAGTTTAAGACAGGAAGGAGATACGCAGTATTTT. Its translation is CASSLRQEGDTQYF.

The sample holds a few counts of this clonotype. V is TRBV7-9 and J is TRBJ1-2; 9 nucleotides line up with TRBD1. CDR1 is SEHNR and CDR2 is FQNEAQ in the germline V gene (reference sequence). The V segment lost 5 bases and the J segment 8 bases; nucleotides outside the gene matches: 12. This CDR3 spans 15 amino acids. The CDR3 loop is CASSPIIGTGLGYTF. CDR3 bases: TGTGCCAGCAGCCCAATAATCGGGACAGGGTTAGGCTACACCTTC. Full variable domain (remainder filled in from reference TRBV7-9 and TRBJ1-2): DTGVSQNPRHKITKRGQNVTFRCDPISEHNRLYWYRQTLGQGPEFLTYFQNEAQLEKSRLLSDRFSAERPKGSFSTLEIQRTEQGDSAMYLCASSPIIGTGLGYTFGSGTRLTVV.

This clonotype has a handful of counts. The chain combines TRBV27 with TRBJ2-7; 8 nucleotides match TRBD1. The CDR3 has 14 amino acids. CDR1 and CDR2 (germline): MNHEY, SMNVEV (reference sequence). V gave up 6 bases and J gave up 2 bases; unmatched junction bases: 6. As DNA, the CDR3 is TGTGCCAGCAGCCTGCGACAGGGGACCTACGAGCAGTACTTC. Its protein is CASSLRQGTYEQYF.

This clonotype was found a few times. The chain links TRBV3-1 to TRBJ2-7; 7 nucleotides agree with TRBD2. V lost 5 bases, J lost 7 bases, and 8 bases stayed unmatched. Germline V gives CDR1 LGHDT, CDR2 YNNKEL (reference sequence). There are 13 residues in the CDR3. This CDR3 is CASSFSGVGEQYF. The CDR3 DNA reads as TGTGCCAGCAGCTTCAGCGGGGTGGGGGAGCAGTACTTC.

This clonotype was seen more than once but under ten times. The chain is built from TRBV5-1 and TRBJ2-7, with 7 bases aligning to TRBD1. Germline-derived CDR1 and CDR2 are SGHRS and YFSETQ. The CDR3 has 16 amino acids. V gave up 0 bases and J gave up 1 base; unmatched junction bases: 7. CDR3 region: CASSLAWGQTSYEQYF. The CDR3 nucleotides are TGCGCCAGCAGCTTGGCTTGGGGACAGACGTCCTACGAGCAGTACTTC.

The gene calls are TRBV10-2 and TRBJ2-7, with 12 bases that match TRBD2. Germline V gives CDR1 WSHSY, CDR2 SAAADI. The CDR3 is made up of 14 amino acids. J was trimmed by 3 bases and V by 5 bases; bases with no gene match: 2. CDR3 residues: CASSRTSGDYEQYF. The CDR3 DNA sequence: TGCGCCAGCAGTCGGACTAGCGGGGACTACGAGCAGTACTTC.

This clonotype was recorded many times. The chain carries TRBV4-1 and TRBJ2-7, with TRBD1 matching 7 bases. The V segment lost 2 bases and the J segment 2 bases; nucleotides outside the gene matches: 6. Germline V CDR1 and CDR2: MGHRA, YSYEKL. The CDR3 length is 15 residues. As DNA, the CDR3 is TGCGCCAGCAGCCAACTCCGGGACAGCACCTACGAGCAGTACTTC. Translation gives CASSQLRDSTYEQYF.